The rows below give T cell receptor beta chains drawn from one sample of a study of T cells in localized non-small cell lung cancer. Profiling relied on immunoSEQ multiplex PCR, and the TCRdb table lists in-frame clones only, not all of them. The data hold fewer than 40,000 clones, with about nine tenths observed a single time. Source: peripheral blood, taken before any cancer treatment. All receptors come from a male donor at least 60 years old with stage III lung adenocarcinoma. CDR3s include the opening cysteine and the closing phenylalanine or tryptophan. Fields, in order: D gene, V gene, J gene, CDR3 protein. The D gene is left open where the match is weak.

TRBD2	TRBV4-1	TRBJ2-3	CASSQDWRGGSTDTQYF
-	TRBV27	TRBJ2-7	CASSFGYEQYF
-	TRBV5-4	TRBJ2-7	CASSLTLWAGLSYEQYF
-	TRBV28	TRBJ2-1	CASSTPRDAFF
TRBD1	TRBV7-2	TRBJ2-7	CASSRNPIQGALPGEQYF
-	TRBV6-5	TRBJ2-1	CASRLRQSHNEQFF
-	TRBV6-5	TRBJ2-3	CASKPGPSTDTQYF
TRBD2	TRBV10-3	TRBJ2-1	CATGLALENNEQFF
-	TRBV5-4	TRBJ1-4	CASSSNRNEKLFF
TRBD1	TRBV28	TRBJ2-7	CASSSPSGTGVYEQYF
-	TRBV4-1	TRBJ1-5	CASSQTRDLGQPQHF
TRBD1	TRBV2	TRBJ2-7	CASSVYRGREQYF
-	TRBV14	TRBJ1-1	CASSQERRVRGAFF
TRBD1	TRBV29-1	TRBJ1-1	CSVSGQGPGAFF
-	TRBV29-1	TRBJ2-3	CSGGTDTQYF
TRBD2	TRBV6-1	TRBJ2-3	CASSELAGGPDTQYF
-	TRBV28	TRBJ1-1	CASSLVQSGTEAFF
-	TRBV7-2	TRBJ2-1	CASSLAAAEQFF
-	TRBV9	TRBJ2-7	CASSVGPVLDSYEQYF
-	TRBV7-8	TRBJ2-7	CASSSGTYMTVSVYEQYF
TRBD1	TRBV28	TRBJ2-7	CASASSDRVGEQYF
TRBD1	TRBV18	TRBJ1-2	CASSPGQATLEGYTF
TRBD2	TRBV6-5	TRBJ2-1	CASSALAGGPVEQFF
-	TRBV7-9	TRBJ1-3	CASSDPRDTSGNTIYF
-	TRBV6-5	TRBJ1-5	CASSYQESNQPQHF